What follows is one TCR beta chain and its context. Germline CDR1 reads SGHTA; CDR2 reads FQGNSA. The V and J ends lost 6 bases and 0 bases respectively, with 9 bases between them. This CDR3 spans 13 amino acids. Assay used: immunoSEQ multiplex PCR; TCRdb lists only in-frame clones, some missing. The data hold fewer than 300,000 clones, with 80% to 95% observed a single time. In assigning cohorts, the study relied on participant-reported clinical history. Two negative PCRs, clearance, or symptom resolution characterized the recovered Cohort 3 donors. These data are taken from a study of blood T cell repertoires in COVID-19.

The chain links TRBV7-2 to TRBJ2-7, with D hard to call. The receptor comes from a woman aged 25-40 years who had recovered from COVID-19. Sequencing input: PBMCs or T cells enriched from blood (not recorded which). DNA of the CDR3: TGTGCCAGCAGATCAGGCGACTCCTACGAGCAGTACTTC. Its translation: CASRSGDSYEQYF.